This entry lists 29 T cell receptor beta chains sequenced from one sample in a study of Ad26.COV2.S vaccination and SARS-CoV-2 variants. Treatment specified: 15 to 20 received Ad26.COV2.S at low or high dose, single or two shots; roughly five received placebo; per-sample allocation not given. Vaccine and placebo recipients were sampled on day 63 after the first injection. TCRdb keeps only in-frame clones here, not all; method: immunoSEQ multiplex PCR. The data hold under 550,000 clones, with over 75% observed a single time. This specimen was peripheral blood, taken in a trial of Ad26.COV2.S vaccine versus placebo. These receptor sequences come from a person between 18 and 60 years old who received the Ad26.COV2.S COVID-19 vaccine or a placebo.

DNA of the CDR3: TGTGCCTGGAGTAGGGGGGGCATGAACACTGAAGCTTTCTTT. Translated, it gives CAWSRGGMNTEAFF. This chain joins TRBV30 and TRBJ1-1, with D tentatively TRBD1 (6 bases). The V gene's germline CDR1 is GTSNPN and CDR2 SVGIG (reference sequence). The V gene lost 2 bases and the J gene lost 0 bases, with 10 bases spanning the gap. The CDR3 length is 14 residues.

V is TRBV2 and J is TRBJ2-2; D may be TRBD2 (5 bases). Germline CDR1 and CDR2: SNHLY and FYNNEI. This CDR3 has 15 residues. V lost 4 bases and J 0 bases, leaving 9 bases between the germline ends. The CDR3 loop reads CASSGKRTNTGELFF. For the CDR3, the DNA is TGTGCCAGCAGTGGGAAGCGGACGAACACCGGGGAGCTGTTTTTT.

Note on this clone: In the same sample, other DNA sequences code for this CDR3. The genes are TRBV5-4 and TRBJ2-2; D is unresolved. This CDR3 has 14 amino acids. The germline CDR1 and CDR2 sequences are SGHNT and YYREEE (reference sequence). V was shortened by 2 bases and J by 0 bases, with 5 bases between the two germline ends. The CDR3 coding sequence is TGTGCCAGCAGCTTAGAAGCGAACACCGGGGAGCTGTTTTTT. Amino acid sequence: CASSLEANTGELFF.

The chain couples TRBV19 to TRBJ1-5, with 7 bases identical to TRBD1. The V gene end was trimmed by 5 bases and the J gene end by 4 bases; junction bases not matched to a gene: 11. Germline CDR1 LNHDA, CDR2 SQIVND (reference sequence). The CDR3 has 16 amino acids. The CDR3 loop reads CASSWNRDSINQPQHF. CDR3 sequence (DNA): TGTGCCAGTAGTTGGAACCGGGACAGTATTAATCAGCCCCAGCATTTT.

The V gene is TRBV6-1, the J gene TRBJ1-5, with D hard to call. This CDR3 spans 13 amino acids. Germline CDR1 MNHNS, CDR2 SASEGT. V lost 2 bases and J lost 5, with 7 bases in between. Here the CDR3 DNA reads TGTGCCAGCAGTGAACCTTGGTATCAGCCCCAGCATTTT. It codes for CASSEPWYQPQHF.

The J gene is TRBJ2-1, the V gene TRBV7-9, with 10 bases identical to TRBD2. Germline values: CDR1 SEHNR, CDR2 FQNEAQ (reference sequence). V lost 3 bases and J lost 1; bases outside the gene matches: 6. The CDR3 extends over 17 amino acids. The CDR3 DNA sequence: TGTGCCAGCAGCTTCCCTAGCGGGGGCCAATCCTACAATGAGCAGTTCTTC. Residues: CASSFPSGGQSYNEQFF.

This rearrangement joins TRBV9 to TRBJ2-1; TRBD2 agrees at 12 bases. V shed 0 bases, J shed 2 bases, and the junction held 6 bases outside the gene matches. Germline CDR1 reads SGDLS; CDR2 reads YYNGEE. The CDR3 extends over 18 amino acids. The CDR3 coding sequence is TGTGCCAGCAGCGTAGAGCCTAGCGGGGGGGCTGCCTACAATGAGCAGTTCTTC. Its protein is CASSVEPSGGAAYNEQFF.

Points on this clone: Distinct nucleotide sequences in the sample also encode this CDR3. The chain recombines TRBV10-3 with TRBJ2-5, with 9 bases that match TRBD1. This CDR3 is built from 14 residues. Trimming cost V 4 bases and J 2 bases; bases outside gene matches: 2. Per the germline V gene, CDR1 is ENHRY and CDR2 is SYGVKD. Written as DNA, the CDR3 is TGTGCCATCAGTGGGGACAGGGCTCAAGAGACCCAGTACTTC. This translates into CAISGDRAQETQYF.

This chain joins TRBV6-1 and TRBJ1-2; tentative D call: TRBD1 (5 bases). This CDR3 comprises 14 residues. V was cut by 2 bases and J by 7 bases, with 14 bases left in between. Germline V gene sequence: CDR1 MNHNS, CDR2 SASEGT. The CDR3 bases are TGTGCCAGCAGTGAACAGGCAGGGCTCAGTGGCTACACCTTC. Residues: CASSEQAGLSGYTF.

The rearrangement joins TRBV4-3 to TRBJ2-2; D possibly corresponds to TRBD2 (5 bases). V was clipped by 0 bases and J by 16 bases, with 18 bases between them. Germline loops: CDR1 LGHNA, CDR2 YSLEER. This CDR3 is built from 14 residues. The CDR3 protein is CASSQDLLAGHWFF. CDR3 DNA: TGCGCCAGCAGCCAAGATCTTCTGGCGGGCCACTGGTTTTTT.

The CDR3 protein is CASSYSGMSLSLYSNQPQHF. In nucleotides, the CDR3 is TGTGCCAGCAGTTACTCGGGAATGAGCCTATCGCTGTATAGCAATCAGCCCCAGCATTTT. The chain carries TRBV6-2 or TRBV6-3 and TRBJ1-5, with D unclear. The length of the CDR3 is 20 residues. Trimming pared 0 bases from V and 0 bases from J, leaving 21 bases between. Germline lookup yields CDR1 MNHEY and CDR2 SVGEGT.

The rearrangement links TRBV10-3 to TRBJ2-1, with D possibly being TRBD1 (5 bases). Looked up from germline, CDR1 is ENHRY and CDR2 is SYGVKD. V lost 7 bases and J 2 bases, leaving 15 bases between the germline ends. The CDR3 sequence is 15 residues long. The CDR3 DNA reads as TGTGCCATCATCGCGTCAGGGCCCACCTACAATGAGCAGTTCTTC. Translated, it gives CAIIASGPTYNEQFF.

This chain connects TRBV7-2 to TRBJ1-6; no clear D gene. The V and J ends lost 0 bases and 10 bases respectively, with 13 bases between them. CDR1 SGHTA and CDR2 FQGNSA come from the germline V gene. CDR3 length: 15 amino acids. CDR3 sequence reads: CASSLATRILSPLHF. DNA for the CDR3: TGTGCCAGCAGCTTAGCGACCCGCATTCTATCACCCCTCCACTTT.

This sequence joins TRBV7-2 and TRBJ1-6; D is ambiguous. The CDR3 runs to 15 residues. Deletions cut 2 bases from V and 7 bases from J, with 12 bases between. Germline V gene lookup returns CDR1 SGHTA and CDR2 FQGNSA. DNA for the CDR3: TGTGCCAGCAGCTTAACCCCCTGGAGGAATTCACCCCTCCACTTT. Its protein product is CASSLTPWRNSPLHF.

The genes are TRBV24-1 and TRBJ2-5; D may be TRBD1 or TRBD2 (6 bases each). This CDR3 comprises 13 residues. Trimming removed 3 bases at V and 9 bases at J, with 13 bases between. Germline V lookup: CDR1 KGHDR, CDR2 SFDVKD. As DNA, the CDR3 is TGTGCCACCAGTGATGAGCCAGGGGAGGCCCAGTACTTC. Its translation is CATSDEPGEAQYF.

CDR3 nucleotides: TGTGCCAGCAGCCAAGGCCCGGGAGTGGACTCCTACGAGCAGTACTTC. Translation: CASSQGPGVDSYEQYF. The chain links TRBV3-1 (or the pseudogene TRBV3-2) to TRBJ2-7, with D possibly being TRBD2 (6 bases). The germline V gene encodes CDR1 LGHDT and CDR2 YNNKEL (reference sequence). The length of the CDR3 is 16 residues. The germline V and J ends were trimmed by 1 base and 0 bases, with 13 bases remaining between them.

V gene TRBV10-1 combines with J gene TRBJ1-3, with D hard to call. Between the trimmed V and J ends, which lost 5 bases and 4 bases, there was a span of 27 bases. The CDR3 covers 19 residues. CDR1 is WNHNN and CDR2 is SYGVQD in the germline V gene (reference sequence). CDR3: CASSREGRLRATWGNTIYF. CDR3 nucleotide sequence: TGCGCCAGCAGTCGAGAGGGCAGGCTGAGGGCTACGTGGGGAAACACCATATATTTT.

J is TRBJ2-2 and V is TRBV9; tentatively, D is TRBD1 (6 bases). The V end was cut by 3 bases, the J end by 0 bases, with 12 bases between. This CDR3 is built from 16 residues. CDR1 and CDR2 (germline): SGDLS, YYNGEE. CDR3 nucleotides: TGTGCCAGCAGCGCCCCCGGGACACCGAACACCGGGGAGCTGTTTTTT. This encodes CASSAPGTPNTGELFF.

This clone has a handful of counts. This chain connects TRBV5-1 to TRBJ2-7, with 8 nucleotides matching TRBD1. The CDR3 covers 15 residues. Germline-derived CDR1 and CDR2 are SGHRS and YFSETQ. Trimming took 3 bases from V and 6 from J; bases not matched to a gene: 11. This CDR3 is CASSWGRTGFGEQYF. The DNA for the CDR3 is TGCGCCAGCAGCTGGGGCAGGACAGGGTTTGGCGAGCAGTACTTC.

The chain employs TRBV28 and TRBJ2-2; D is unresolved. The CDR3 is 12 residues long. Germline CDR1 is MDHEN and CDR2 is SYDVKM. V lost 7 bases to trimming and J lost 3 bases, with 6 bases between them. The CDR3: CASKRYTGELFF. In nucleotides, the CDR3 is TGTGCCAGCAAGAGATACACCGGGGAGCTGTTTTTT.

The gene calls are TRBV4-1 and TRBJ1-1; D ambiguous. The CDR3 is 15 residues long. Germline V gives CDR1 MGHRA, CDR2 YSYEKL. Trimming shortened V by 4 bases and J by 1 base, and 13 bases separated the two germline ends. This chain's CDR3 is CASSLHPDWNTEAFF. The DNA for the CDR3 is TGCGCCAGCAGCCTACATCCCGACTGGAACACTGAAGCTTTCTTT.

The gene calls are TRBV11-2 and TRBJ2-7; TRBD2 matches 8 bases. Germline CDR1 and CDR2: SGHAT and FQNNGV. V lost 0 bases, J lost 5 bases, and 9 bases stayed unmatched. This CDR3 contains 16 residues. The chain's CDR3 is CASSLDTRLASHEQYF. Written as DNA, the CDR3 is TGTGCCAGCAGCTTAGATACGCGACTAGCGTCCCACGAGCAGTACTTC.

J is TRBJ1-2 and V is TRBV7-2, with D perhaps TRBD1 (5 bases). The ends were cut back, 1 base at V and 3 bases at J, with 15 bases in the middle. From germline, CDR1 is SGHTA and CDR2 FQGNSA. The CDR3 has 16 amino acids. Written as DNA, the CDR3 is TGTGCCAGCAGCTTAGTCTCTTCCGGGGGGGACTATGGCTACACCTTC. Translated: CASSLVSSGGDYGYTF.

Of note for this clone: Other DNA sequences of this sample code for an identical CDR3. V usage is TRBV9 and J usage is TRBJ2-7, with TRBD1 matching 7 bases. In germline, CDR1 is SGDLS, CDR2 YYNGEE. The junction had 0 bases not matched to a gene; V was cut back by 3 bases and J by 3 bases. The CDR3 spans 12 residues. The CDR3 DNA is TGTGCCAGCAGCGCAGGGGGCTACGAGCAGTACTTC. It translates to CASSAGGYEQYF. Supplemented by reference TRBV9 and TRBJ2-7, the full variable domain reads DSGVTQTPKHLITATGQRVTLRCSPRSGDLSVYWYQQSLDQGLQFLIQYYNGEERAKGNILERFSAQQFPDLHSELNLSSLELGDSALYFCASSAGGYEQYFGPGTRLTVT.

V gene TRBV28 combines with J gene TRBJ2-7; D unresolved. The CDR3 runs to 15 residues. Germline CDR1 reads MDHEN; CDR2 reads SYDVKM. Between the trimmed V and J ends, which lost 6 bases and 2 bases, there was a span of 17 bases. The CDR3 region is CASSRGIALTYEQYF. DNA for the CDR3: TGTGCCAGCAGCCGAGGAATAGCCCTCACCTACGAGCAGTACTTC. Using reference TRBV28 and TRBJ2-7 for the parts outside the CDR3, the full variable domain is DVKVTQSSRYLVKRTGEKVFLECVQDMDHENMFWYRQDPGLGLRLIYFSYDVKMKEKGDIPEGYSVSREKKERFSLILESASTNQTSMYLCASSRGIALTYEQYFGPGTRLTVT.

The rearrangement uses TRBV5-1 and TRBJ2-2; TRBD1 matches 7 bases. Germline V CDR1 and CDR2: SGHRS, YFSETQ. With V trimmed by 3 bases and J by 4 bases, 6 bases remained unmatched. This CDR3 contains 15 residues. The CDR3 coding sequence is TGCGCCAGCAGCTCTCCCAGGACAGGCACCGGGGAGCTGTTTTTT. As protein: CASSSPRTGTGELFF.

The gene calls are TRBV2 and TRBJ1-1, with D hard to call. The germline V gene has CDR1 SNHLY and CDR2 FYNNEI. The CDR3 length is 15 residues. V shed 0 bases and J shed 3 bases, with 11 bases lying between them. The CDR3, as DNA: TGTGCCAGCAGTGAAGCGGTACCTGACTACACTGAAGCTTTCTTT. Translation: CASSEAVPDYTEAFF.

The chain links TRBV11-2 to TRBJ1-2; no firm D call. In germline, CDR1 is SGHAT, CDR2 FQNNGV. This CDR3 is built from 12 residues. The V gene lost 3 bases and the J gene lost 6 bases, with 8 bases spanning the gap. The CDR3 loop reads CASSFEGDGYTF. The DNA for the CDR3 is TGTGCCAGCAGCTTCGAGGGTGATGGCTACACCTTC.

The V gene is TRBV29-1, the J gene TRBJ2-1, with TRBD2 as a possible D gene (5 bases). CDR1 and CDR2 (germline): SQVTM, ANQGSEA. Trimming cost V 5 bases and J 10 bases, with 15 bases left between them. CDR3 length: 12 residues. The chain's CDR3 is CSVTILTGEQFF. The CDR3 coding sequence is TGCAGCGTTACCATATTGACGGGGGAGCAGTTCTTC.